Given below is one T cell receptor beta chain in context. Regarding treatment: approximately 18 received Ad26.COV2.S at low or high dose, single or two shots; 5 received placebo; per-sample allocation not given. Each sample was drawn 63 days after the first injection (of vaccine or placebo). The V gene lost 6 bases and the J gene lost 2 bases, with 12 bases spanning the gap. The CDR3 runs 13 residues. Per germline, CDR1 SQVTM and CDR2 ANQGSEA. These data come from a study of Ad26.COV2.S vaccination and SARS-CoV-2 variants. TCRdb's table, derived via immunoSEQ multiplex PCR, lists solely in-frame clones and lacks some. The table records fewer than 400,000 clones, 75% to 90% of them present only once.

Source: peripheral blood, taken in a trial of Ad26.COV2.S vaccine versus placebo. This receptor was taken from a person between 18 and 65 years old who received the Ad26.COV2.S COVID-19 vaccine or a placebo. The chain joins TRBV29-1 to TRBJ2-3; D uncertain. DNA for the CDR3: TGCAGCGTAATCTCGGGTGTCACAGATACGCAGTATTTT. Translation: CSVISGVTDTQYF.